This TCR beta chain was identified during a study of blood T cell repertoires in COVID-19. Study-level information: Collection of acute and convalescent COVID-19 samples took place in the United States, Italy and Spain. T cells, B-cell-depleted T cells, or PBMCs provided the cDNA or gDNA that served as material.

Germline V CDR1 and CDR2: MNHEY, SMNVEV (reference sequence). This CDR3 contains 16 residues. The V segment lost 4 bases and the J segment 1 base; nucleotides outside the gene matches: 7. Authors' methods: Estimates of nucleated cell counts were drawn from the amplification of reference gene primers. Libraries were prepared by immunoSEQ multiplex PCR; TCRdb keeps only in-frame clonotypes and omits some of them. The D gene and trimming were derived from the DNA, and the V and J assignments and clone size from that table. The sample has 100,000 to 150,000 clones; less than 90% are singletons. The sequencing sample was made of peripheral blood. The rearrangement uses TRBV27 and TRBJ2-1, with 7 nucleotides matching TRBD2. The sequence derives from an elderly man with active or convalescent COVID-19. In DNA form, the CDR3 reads TGTGCCAGCAGTTCAAGAGCGGGGTTGTCCTACAATGAGCAGTTCTTC. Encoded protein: CASSSRAGLSYNEQFF.